This T cell receptor (beta chain) appears in the sequencing data of a study of T cells in Graves' hyperthyroidism and ophthalmopathy. The V end lost 6 bases, the J end lost 6 bases, and 15 bases lay between the germline ends. The CDR3 sequence is 13 residues long. RNA transcripts served as the template for amplifying TCR beta CDR3 regions. The HTBI set primed first-round TCR CDR3 RT-PCR. Using its own MiXCR run on the multiplex PCR reads, TCRdb lists one record per CDR3 protein. There are under 350,000 distinct CDR3 sequences in the sample; around 25% occur only once, and about 30% lies in the top ten. The study's findings and limits: Model predictions of ophthalmopathy came a median around 6.5 months before onset. Stable hyperthyroidism and ophthalmopathy were separated using 13 V-J signatures.

In regard to this clonotype: Its antigen is unidentified.

Material: blood. The chain links TRBV12-3 or TRBV12-4 to TRBJ2-7, with D possibly TRBD2 on 5 matching bases. The TCR originated in a middle-aged man with Graves' hyperthyroidism that later progressed to Graves' ophthalmopathy. The CDR3 nucleotides are TGTGCCAGCAGCCCCGGGGTGGGTGGCGAGCAGTACTTC. Its protein product is CASSPGVGGEQYF.